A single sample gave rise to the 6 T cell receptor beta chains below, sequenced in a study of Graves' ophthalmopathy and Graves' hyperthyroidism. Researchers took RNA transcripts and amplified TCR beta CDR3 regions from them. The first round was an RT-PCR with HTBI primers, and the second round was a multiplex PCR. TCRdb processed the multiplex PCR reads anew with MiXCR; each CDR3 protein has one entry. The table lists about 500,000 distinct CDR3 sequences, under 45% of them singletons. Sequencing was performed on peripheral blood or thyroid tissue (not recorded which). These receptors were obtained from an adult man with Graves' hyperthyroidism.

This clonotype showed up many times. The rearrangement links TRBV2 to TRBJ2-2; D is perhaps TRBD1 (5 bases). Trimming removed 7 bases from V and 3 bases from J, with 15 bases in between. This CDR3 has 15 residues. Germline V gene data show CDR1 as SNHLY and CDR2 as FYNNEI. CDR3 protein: CASTDRTRYTGELFF. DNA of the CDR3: TGTGCCAGCACCGATCGGACAAGATACACCGGGGAGCTGTTTTTT.

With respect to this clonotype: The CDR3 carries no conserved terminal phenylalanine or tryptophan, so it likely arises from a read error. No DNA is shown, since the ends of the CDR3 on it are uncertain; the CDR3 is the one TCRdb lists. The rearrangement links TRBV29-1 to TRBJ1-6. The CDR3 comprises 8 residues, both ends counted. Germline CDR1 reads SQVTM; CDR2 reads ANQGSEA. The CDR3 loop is CSVEDSHS.

CDR3 protein: CASSGGVLDRIGQFF. Written as DNA, the CDR3 is TGTGCCAGCAGTGGGGGGGTTCTCGATAGAATCGGGCAGTTCTTC. The chain employs TRBV2 and TRBJ2-7; the D gene is possibly TRBD2 (6 bases). The J call could be wrong; TRBJ2-1 is a better fit for the DNA end. Germline values: CDR1 SNHLY, CDR2 FYNNEI. CDR3 length: 15 amino acids.

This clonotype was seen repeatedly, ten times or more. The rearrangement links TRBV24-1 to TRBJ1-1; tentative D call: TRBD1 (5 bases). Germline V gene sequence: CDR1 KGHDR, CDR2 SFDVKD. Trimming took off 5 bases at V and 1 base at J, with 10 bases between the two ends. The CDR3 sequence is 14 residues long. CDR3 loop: CATSAPGTNTEAFF. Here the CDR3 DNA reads TGTGCCACCAGTGCACCAGGGACGAACACTGAAGCTTTCTTT.

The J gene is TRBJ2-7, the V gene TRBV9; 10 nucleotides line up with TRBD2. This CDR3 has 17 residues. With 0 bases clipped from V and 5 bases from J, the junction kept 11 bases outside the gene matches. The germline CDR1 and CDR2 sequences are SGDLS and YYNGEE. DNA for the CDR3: TGTGCCAGCAGCGTAGGGAGCGGGGGGGCCGAAAACCACGAGCAGTACTTC. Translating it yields CASSVGSGGAENHEQYF.

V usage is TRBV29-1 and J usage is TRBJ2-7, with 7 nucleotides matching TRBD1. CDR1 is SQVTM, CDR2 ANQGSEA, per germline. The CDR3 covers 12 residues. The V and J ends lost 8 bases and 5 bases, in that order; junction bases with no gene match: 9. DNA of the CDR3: TGCAGCTTAGATAACAGGGGCAACGAGCAGTACTTC. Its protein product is CSLDNRGNEQYF.